The 24 T cell receptor beta chains given below trace back to one sample, sequenced in a study of tumour-infiltrating T cells in Burkitt lymphoma. Clones were read by immunoSEQ multiplex PCR, and TCRdb kept only the in-frame ones, dropping some. The sample consists of 1,500 to 2,000 clones, approximately 20% of them appearing once. Source material: tumor tissue. Receptors were obtained from a human donor with diffuse large B-cell lymphoma.

This clone was seen a few times. This chain joins TRBV30 and TRBJ1-1; tentatively, D is TRBD1 (5 bases). Looked up from germline, CDR1 is GTSNPN and CDR2 is SVGIG (reference sequence). The CDR3 has 13 residues. V was pared by 3 bases and J by 3 bases, with 11 bases between. In DNA form, the CDR3 reads TGTGCCTGGAGATTCACAGGCGACACTGAAGCTTTCTTT. It yields the protein CAWRFTGDTEAFF.

This clone has just a few counts. The chain combines TRBV6-6 with TRBJ1-2, with D uncertain. Germline CDR1 MNHNY, CDR2 SVGAGI (reference sequence). Trimming removed 8 bases at V and 3 bases at J, with 4 bases between. The CDR3 is 10 residues long. This CDR3 is CASGDYGYTF. CDR3 coding DNA: TGTGCCAGCGGGGACTATGGCTACACCTTC.

The chain uses TRBV30 and TRBJ1-2, with TRBD1 matching 7 bases. V was pared by 5 bases and J by 5 bases, with 11 bases of the junction left unmatched. The length of the CDR3 is 14 residues. The germline V gene has CDR1 GTSNPN and CDR2 SVGIG (reference sequence). The CDR3 protein is CAWGQENFYYGYTF. CDR3 DNA: TGTGCCTGGGGACAGGAGAACTTTTATTATGGCTACACCTTC. Variable domain in full (rest from reference TRBV30 and TRBJ1-2): SQTIHQWPATLVQPVGSPLSLECTVEGTSNPNLYWYRQAAGRGLQLLFYSVGIGQISSEVPQNLSASRPQDRQFILSSKKLLLSDSGFYLCAWGQENFYYGYTFGSGTRLTVV.

V and J are TRBV9 and TRBJ1-1; no definite D call. V lost 4 bases and J 4 bases, leaving 11 bases between the germline ends. Germline CDR1 reads SGDLS; CDR2 reads YYNGEE. CDR3 length: 13 residues. The CDR3: CASSHKLGTEAFF. CDR3 sequence (DNA): TGTGCCAGCAGCCACAAGTTGGGCACTGAAGCTTTCTTT.

This clone has more than one count but fewer than ten. The chain links TRBV5-1 to TRBJ1-5, with 10 bases matching TRBD1. V was clipped by 4 bases and J by 6 bases; unmatched bases: 4. Germline V gives CDR1 SGHRS, CDR2 YFSETQ. CDR3 length equals 14 residues. The CDR3 protein is CASSPTGGLQPQHF. For the CDR3, the DNA is TGCGCCAGCAGCCCGACAGGGGGCCTTCAGCCCCAGCATTTT.

This clone was picked up a small number of times. CDR3 nucleotides: TGTGCCAGCAGCGAGCCAGGGGGCAAGACTGAAGCTTTCTTT. The encoded protein is CASSEPGGKTEAFF. The chain uses TRBV9 and TRBJ1-1; 8 bases fit TRBD1. The V gene end was trimmed by 3 bases and the J gene end by 5 bases; junction bases not matched to a gene: 6. Germline V CDR1 and CDR2: SGDLS, YYNGEE. The CDR3 runs 14 residues.

The chain employs TRBV5-1 and TRBJ2-5; TRBD1 or TRBD2 may be the D gene (5 bases each). This CDR3 spans 16 amino acids. Germline CDR1 reads SGHRS; CDR2 reads YFSETQ. Between the trimmed V and J ends, which lost 0 bases and 0 bases, there was a span of 12 bases. The CDR3 reads CASSLEGTQYQETQYF. CDR3 in DNA: TGCGCCAGCAGCTTGGAGGGGACCCAGTACCAAGAGACCCAGTACTTC.

The chain is built from TRBV19 and TRBJ2-2; 7 bases match TRBD1. CDR3 size: 14 residues. V was pared by 7 bases and J by 1 base, with 3 bases of the junction left unmatched. The germline CDR1 and CDR2 sequences are LNHDA and SQIVND (reference sequence). The CDR3 nucleotides read TGTGCCAGTATGACAGGGTTGAACACCGGGGAGCTGTTTTTT. It translates to CASMTGLNTGELFF.

The chain recombines TRBV6-5 with TRBJ2-5; D call uncertain. Germline CDR1 reads MNHEY; CDR2 reads SVGAGI. The ends were cut back, 0 bases at V and 0 bases at J, with 5 bases in the middle. CDR3 length: 14 amino acids. CDR3 coding DNA: TGTGCCAGCAGTTACTCGACGAACCAAGAGACCCAGTACTTC. It is translated as CASSYSTNQETQYF.

This clone has only a few counts. The chain recombines TRBV19 with TRBJ1-1; TRBD1 might be the D (6 bases). Trimming shortened V by 6 bases and J by 7 bases, and 12 bases separated the two germline ends. The CDR3 covers 12 residues. In germline, CDR1 is LNHDA, CDR2 SQIVND (reference sequence). In DNA form, the CDR3 reads TGTGCCAGTAGGGACGGGGGCAGTGAAGCTTTCTTT. It yields the protein CASRDGGSEAFF.

This clone appeared a few times. The rearrangement joins TRBV29-1 to TRBJ1-1; 7 nucleotides line up with TRBD1. The germline V gene has CDR1 SQVTM and CDR2 ANQGSEA. The CDR3 contains 12 residues. With 6 bases clipped from V and 7 bases from J, the junction kept 8 bases outside the gene matches. CDR3 coding DNA: TGCAGCGTCGGACAGGAAGGAAGTGAAGCTTTCTTT. As protein: CSVGQEGSEAFF.

The V call is TRBV11-2, the J call TRBJ1-2; the D gene is possibly TRBD1 (5 bases). CDR1 and CDR2 (germline): SGHAT, FQNNGV. This CDR3 is built from 13 residues. V was shortened by 5 bases and J by 5 bases, with 12 bases between the two germline ends. CDR3 sequence reads: CASSTGTLYGYTF. In nucleotides, the CDR3 is TGTGCCAGCAGCACCGGGACCTTATATGGCTACACCTTC.

This clone was detected a few times. The CDR3 bases are TGCGCCAGCAGCCAGAGGGCTAGAAACACCGGGGAGCTGTTTTTT. It yields the protein CASSQRARNTGELFF. The V and J genes are TRBV4-3 and TRBJ2-2, with D possibly being TRBD2 (5 bases). The CDR3 loop spans 15 amino acids. The germline CDR1 and CDR2 sequences are LGHNA and YSLEER. Trimming stripped 3 bases from V and 2 bases from J, with 10 bases between.

This clone is large within its sample. The chain links TRBV29-1 to TRBJ1-1; TRBD1 matches 8 bases. Trimming cost V 4 bases and J 1 base; bases outside gene matches: 2. The CDR3 extends over 13 amino acids. The germline V gene has CDR1 SQVTM and CDR2 ANQGSEA. Written as DNA, the CDR3 is TGCAGCGTTGCAGGGGGCGCGAACACTGAAGCTTTCTTT. Translation gives CSVAGGANTEAFF.

The rearrangement links TRBV7-9 to TRBJ1-5; D gene unclear. CDR1 and CDR2 from the germline V gene are SEHNR and FQNEAQ (reference sequence). The length of the CDR3 is 14 residues. V was shortened by 5 bases and J by 8 bases, with 16 bases between the two germline ends. Here the CDR3 reads CASSLESRSEPQHF. CDR3 nucleotide sequence: TGTGCCAGCAGCCTCGAGAGCCGGAGCGAGCCCCAGCATTTT.

The gene calls are TRBV5-4 and TRBJ2-3; tentative D call: TRBD2 (7 bases). Trimming took 3 bases from V and 3 from J, leaving 14 bases between them. Germline CDR1 SGHNT, CDR2 YYREEE (reference sequence). The CDR3 extends over 15 amino acids. The CDR3 DNA is TGTGCCAGCAGCTGGCGCGGGGGCGGAACAGATACGCAGTATTTT. Translating it yields CASSWRGGGTDTQYF.

The chain has TRBV9 and TRBJ2-7, with 8 bases aligning to TRBD1. The trim removed 0 bases at V and 3 bases at J, leaving 8 bases unmatched. This CDR3 contains 16 residues. The germline V gene encodes CDR1 SGDLS and CDR2 YYNGEE. The CDR3 reads CASSVAAGTGLYEQYF. CDR3 sequence (DNA): TGTGCCAGCAGCGTAGCTGCGGGGACAGGCCTCTACGAGCAGTACTTC.

The table lists this clone with a few counts. V is TRBV11-2 and J is TRBJ1-1; TRBD1 matches at 12 bases. V shed 1 base and J 11 bases; nucleotides not matched to a gene: 5. Germline V gives CDR1 SGHAT, CDR2 FQNNGV. The CDR3 is made up of 14 amino acids. The CDR3 region has the DNA TGTGCCAGCAGCTTAGCGGGGACAGGGGGCCCTGCTTTCTTT. This translates into CASSLAGTGGPAFF.

This clone has more than one count but fewer than ten. Here the CDR3 DNA reads TGTGCCAGCAGCCCAAGTCCACCGAACACTGAAGCTTTCTTT. It specifies CASSPSPPNTEAFF. V gene TRBV5-4 combines with J gene TRBJ1-1; D is ambiguous. With 4 bases removed from V and 1 base from J, the gap between germline ends came to 11 bases. There are 14 residues in the CDR3. CDR1 is SGHNT and CDR2 is YYREEE in the germline V gene (reference sequence).

This clone was picked up a small number of times. The identical CDR3 is also encoded by other nucleotide sequences in the sample. This chain uses TRBV5-1 with TRBJ1-1; unclear D gene. With 0 bases removed from V and 0 bases from J, the gap between germline ends came to 9 bases. The germline V gene has CDR1 SGHRS and CDR2 YFSETQ. The CDR3 has 15 residues. CDR3 protein: CASSLAGSMNTEAFF. The DNA of the CDR3 is TGCGCCAGCAGCTTGGCGGGCAGCATGAACACTGAAGCTTTCTTT.

This clone was found a few times. The chain carries TRBV19 and TRBJ1-4, with a tentative D call TRBD1 (5 bases). The CDR3 spans 17 residues. CDR1 is LNHDA, CDR2 SQIVND, per germline (reference sequence). V gave up 6 bases and J gave up 6 bases, with 23 bases separating them. The CDR3 sequence is CASRPKGTSGFYEKLFF. CDR3 bases: TGTGCCAGTAGACCCAAGGGGACCTCGGGATTCTATGAAAAACTGTTTTTT.

V is TRBV2 and J is TRBJ1-6; the match to TRBD1 covers 7 bases. The CDR3 length is 14 residues. Losses at the gene ends were 7 bases for V and 6 bases for J; bases not matched to a gene: 6. The germline V gene has CDR1 SNHLY and CDR2 FYNNEI. The DNA of the CDR3 is TGTGCCAGCAACCCCCGGGACAGTAATTCACCCCTCCACTTT. Translating it yields CASNPRDSNSPLHF.

The CDR3 here is CASSGPTPKETQYF. CDR3 nucleotide sequence: TGTGCCAGCAGCGGCCCCACCCCAAAAGAGACCCAGTACTTC. This sequence joins TRBV9 and TRBJ2-5, with D unclear. This CDR3 is built from 14 residues. V lost 3 bases, J lost 3 bases, and 12 bases lay in between. CDR1 is SGDLS, CDR2 YYNGEE, per germline. Supplemented by reference TRBV9 and TRBJ2-5, the full variable domain reads DSGVTQTPKHLITATGQRVTLRCSPRSGDLSVYWYQQSLDQGLQFLIQYYNGEERAKGNILERFSAQQFPDLHSELNLSSLELGDSALYFCASSGPTPKETQYFGPGTRLLVL.

This clone was recorded a few times. V and J are TRBV30 and TRBJ1-1; possible D gene TRBD1, 5 bases. The CDR3 is 13 amino acids. Trimming stripped 0 bases from V and 2 bases from J, with 7 bases between. Germline lookup yields CDR1 GTSNPN and CDR2 SVGIG (reference sequence). The CDR3 is CAWSVRANTEAFF. The CDR3 nucleotides read TGTGCCTGGAGTGTCAGGGCTAACACTGAAGCTTTCTTT. The full variable domain, rest sourced from reference TRBV30 and TRBJ1-1, is SQTIHQWPATLVQPVGSPLSLECTVEGTSNPNLYWYRQAAGRGLQLLFYSVGIGQISSEVPQNLSASRPQDRQFILSSKKLLLSDSGFYLCAWSVRANTEAFFGQGTRLTVV.